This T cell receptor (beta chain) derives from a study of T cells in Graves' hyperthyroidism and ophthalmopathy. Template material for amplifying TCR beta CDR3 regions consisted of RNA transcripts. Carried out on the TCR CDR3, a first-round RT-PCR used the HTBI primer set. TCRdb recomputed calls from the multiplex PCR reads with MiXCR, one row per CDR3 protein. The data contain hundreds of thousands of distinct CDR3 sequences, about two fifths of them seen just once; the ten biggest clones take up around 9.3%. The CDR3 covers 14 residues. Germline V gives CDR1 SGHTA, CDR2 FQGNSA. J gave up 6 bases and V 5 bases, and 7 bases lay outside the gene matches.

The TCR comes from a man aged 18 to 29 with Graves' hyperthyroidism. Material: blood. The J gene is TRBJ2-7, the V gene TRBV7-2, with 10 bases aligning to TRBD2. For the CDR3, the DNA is TGTGCCAGCAGCCAGAGGGTAGCGGGAGGCGAGCAGTACTTC. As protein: CASSQRVAGGEQYF.